This entry lists 25 T cell receptor beta chains sequenced from one sample in a study of blood T cell repertoires in COVID-19. Sequenced by immunoSEQ multiplex PCR; TCRdb stores in-frame clones only, minus some. This sample has hundreds of thousands of clones, with around 84% found just once. The sequencing sample was made of peripheral blood. Every receptor here comes from an elderly man with acute or convalescent COVID-19.

The genes are TRBV10-2 and TRBJ1-5; a possible D gene is TRBD1 (6 bases). With 0 bases removed from V and 4 bases from J, the gap between germline ends came to 10 bases. The CDR3 is 15 residues long. The V gene's germline CDR1 is WSHSY and CDR2 SAAADI. The CDR3 DNA sequence: TGCGCCAGCAGTGAGTCTGGGGGCTCAAATCAGCCCCAGCATTTT. This sequence encodes CASSESGGSNQPQHF.

The chain has TRBV5-1 and TRBJ2-1; TRBD2 matches at 8 bases. J gave up 2 bases and V 6 bases, and 7 bases lay outside the gene matches. Germline CDR1 and CDR2: SGHRS and YFSETQ. The CDR3 loop spans 15 amino acids. CDR3 DNA: TGCGCCAGCACACTCAGCGGGAGCCCCTACAATGAGCAGTTCTTC. Translating it yields CASTLSGSPYNEQFF.

V usage is TRBV6-5 and J usage is TRBJ1-6; possible D gene TRBD1, 5 bases. With 6 bases removed from V and 10 bases from J, the gap between germline ends came to 13 bases. CDR1 is MNHEY and CDR2 is SVGAGI in the germline V gene. The CDR3 consists of 13 residues. The DNA for the CDR3 is TGTGCCAGCAGAAGGCAGGGCGGCTCACCCCTCCACTTT. Translation gives CASRRQGGSPLHF.

This chain uses TRBV11-3 with TRBJ2-7; TRBD1 is a possible D gene (6 bases). CDR3 size: 11 residues. The V gene's germline CDR1 is SGHNT and CDR2 YENEEA. V was pared by 9 bases and J by 6 bases, with 12 bases between. The CDR3 bases are TGTGCCAGTAGGGGGTATCGCGAGCAGTACGTC. Its translation: CASRGYREQYV.

The chain employs TRBV6-2 or TRBV6-3 and TRBJ1-4; D possibly corresponds to TRBD1 (6 bases). The CDR3 is 14 amino acids. Trimming removed 6 bases from V and 2 bases from J, with 10 bases in between. Per germline, CDR1 MNHEY and CDR2 SVGEGT. CDR3 in DNA: TGTGCCAGCAGCCGGGGGGGCACTAATGAAAAACTGTTTTTT. Protein sequence: CASSRGGTNEKLFF.

The rearrangement links TRBV6-1 to TRBJ2-3; D is perhaps TRBD2 (5 bases). The CDR3 length is 15 residues. Trimming removed 0 bases at V and 4 bases at J, with 11 bases between. CDR1 MNHNS and CDR2 SASEGT come from the germline V gene. CDR3 sequence (DNA): TGTGCCAGCAGTGAAGCGGGAGTTGGTGCAGATACGCAGTATTTT. Its protein product is CASSEAGVGADTQYF.

This chain links TRBV19 with TRBJ2-1, with TRBD2 as a possible D gene (6 bases). V lost 4 bases, J lost 4 bases, and 14 bases lay in between. The CDR3 has 15 residues. Germline-derived CDR1 and CDR2 are LNHDA and SQIVND (reference sequence). This CDR3 reads CASSKGLYPYNEQFF. The CDR3 nucleotides read TGTGCCAGTAGTAAGGGACTTTACCCGTACAATGAGCAGTTCTTC.

This chain uses TRBV5-1 with TRBJ2-7; 10 bases are shared with TRBD2. The CDR3 consists of 14 residues. J gave up 1 base and V 6 bases, and 4 bases lay outside the gene matches. CDR1 is SGHRS, CDR2 YFSETQ, per germline. Here the CDR3 reads CASKPGLASYEQYF. In DNA, the CDR3 is TGCGCCAGCAAACCGGGACTAGCGTCCTACGAGCAGTACTTC.

The genes are TRBV2 and TRBJ2-2, with TRBD1 identical over 12 bases. Germline V lookup: CDR1 SNHLY, CDR2 FYNNEI. Germline trimming cut 0 bases from V and 5 bases from J; bases unmatched to any gene: 7. This CDR3 has 18 residues. CDR3 sequence (DNA): TGTGCCAGCAGTGAAGCGCTCGGGACAGGGGGCGGGACCGGGGAGCTGTTTTTT. Its protein is CASSEALGTGGGTGELFF.

The genes are TRBV10-3 and TRBJ1-1; possible D gene TRBD1, 5 bases. Looked up from germline, CDR1 is ENHRY and CDR2 is SYGVKD. The CDR3 is 13 amino acids. V lost 3 bases, J lost 1 base, and 6 bases lay in between. The CDR3, as DNA: TGTGCCATCAGTGAACAGGCGAACACTGAAGCTTTCTTT. Translating gives CAISEQANTEAFF.

The CDR3 is CASRKPAASAKNIQYF. The CDR3 region has the DNA TGTGCCAGCAGAAAACCGGCGGCCTCAGCCAAAAACATTCAGTACTTC. The rearrangement joins TRBV28 to TRBJ2-4, with D unclear. The germline V gene encodes CDR1 MDHEN and CDR2 SYDVKM. The CDR3 covers 16 residues. Trimming left V 6 bases short and J 0 bases short, with 15 bases between.

The V and J genes are TRBV11-2 and TRBJ2-7; 8 bases match TRBD1. V lost 5 bases, J lost 5 bases, and 5 bases stayed unmatched. CDR3 length equals 13 residues. Germline CDR1 SGHAT, CDR2 FQNNGV. The DNA for the CDR3 is TGTGCCAGCAGCAGCGACAGGGGTAACGAGCAGTACGTC. It encodes CASSSDRGNEQYV.

The sample holds one count of this clone. The chain recombines TRBV6-6 with TRBJ2-2, with D possibly being TRBD1 (6 bases). Looked up from germline, CDR1 is MNHNY and CDR2 is SVGAGI (reference sequence). Between the trimmed V and J ends, which lost 7 bases and 1 base, there was a span of 13 bases. The CDR3 totals 15 residues. CDR3 sequence: CASNIGTKNTGELFF. CDR3 sequence (DNA): TGTGCCAGCAACATCGGGACAAAGAACACCGGGGAGCTGTTTTTT.

The V call is TRBV10-2, the J call TRBJ1-1; no firm D call. V lost 6 bases and J 2 bases, leaving 7 bases between the germline ends. Germline lookup yields CDR1 WSHSY and CDR2 SAAADI. This CDR3 region has 12 residues. The CDR3 region has the DNA TGCGCCAGCAGCCAGGCAAACACTGAAGCTTTCTTT. Translation gives CASSQANTEAFF.

The J gene is TRBJ1-5, the V gene TRBV7-9; 8 nucleotides agree with TRBD1. CDR3 size: 13 residues. Germline CDR1 SEHNR, CDR2 FQNEAQ (reference sequence). V lost 3 bases to trimming and J lost 5 bases; unmatched junction nucleotides: 0. CDR3 sequence reads: CASSLTGDQPQHF. The CDR3 nucleotides read TGTGCCAGCAGCTTGACAGGGGATCAGCCCCAGCATTTT.

The gene calls are TRBV28 and TRBJ1-1; D gene unclear. The CDR3 covers 13 residues. With 6 bases removed from V and 0 bases from J, the gap between germline ends came to 8 bases. Germline V gene lookup returns CDR1 MDHEN and CDR2 SYDVKM. CDR3 amino acids: CASRSGVNTEAFF. The CDR3 DNA sequence: TGTGCCAGCAGATCCGGGGTGAACACTGAAGCTTTCTTT.

The chain recombines TRBV27 with TRBJ2-1, with D possibly being TRBD2 (5 bases). Germline V gene sequence: CDR1 MNHEY, CDR2 SMNVEV (reference sequence). The CDR3 has 15 amino acids. Trimming took off 5 bases at V and 6 bases at J, with 17 bases between the two ends. Written as DNA, the CDR3 is TGTGCCAGCAGTAGCCCGGGGAAGGGTGTCAATGAGCAGTTCTTC. This translates into CASSSPGKGVNEQFF.

The rearrangement links TRBV10-1 to TRBJ1-4, with 9 bases fitting TRBD1. The junction had 7 bases not matched to a gene; V was cut back by 6 bases and J by 8 bases. This CDR3 contains 14 residues. The germline V gene encodes CDR1 WNHNN and CDR2 SYGVQD (reference sequence). Here the CDR3 reads CASSSQGAREKLFF. The CDR3 DNA reads TGCGCCAGCAGCTCACAGGGGGCGCGGGAAAAACTGTTTTTT.

This chain uses TRBV30 with TRBJ2-5; TRBD1 matches at 7 bases. This CDR3 is 14 amino acids long. Per germline, CDR1 GTSNPN and CDR2 SVGIG (reference sequence). Trimming took 3 bases from V and 0 from J; bases not matched to a gene: 4. CDR3 nucleotides: TGTGCCTGGAGGATGGACAGGTACCAAGAGACCCAGTACTTC. This gives the protein CAWRMDRYQETQYF.

The chain couples TRBV12-3 or TRBV12-4 to TRBJ2-2, with D possibly matching TRBD1 (5 bases). The CDR3 is made up of 12 amino acids. V lost 10 bases to trimming and J lost 4 bases, with 10 bases between them. CDR3 in DNA: TGTGCCACTGGAAGGGGCACCGGGGAGCTGTTTTTT. Translating gives CATGRGTGELFF.

J is TRBJ2-3 and V is TRBV11-3; the D is unclear. From germline, CDR1 is SGHNT and CDR2 YENEEA. The CDR3 consists of 14 residues. V was shortened by 2 bases and J by 1 base, with 7 bases between the two germline ends. The CDR3 coding sequence is TGTGCCAGCAGCTTACTTGGAGGCACAGATACGCAGTATTTT. This encodes CASSLLGGTDTQYF.

The rearrangement uses TRBV6-1 and TRBJ1-5, with 7 bases matching TRBD1. Losses at the gene ends were 0 bases for V and 0 bases for J; bases not matched to a gene: 5. The germline V gene encodes CDR1 MNHNS and CDR2 SASEGT. The CDR3 has 17 amino acids. The CDR3 here is CASSEAWDSYSNQPQHF. The CDR3 bases are TGTGCCAGCAGTGAAGCTTGGGACAGCTATAGCAATCAGCCCCAGCATTTT.

The V call is TRBV28, the J call TRBJ2-4, with 9 bases lining up with TRBD1. Germline CDR1 reads MDHEN; CDR2 reads SYDVKM. CDR3 length equals 12 residues. V trimming: 8 bases; J trimming: 9 bases; junction bases outside the gene matches: 5. CDR3 loop: CASGTGLGIQYF. The CDR3 DNA reads as TGTGCCAGCGGGACAGGGTTGGGCATTCAGTACTTC.

The chain employs TRBV6-5 and TRBJ2-7, with 7 positions matching TRBD1. CDR1 is MNHEY, CDR2 SVGAGI, per germline. The CDR3 covers 14 residues. Trimming removed 3 bases from V and 3 bases from J; junction bases left unmatched: 5. This CDR3 reads CASSYSGTDYEQYF. CDR3 in DNA: TGTGCCAGCAGTTATTCCGGGACAGACTACGAGCAGTACTTC.

This clone was seen once. This chain links TRBV19 with TRBJ2-5; 7 nucleotides match TRBD1. There are 14 residues in the CDR3. Germline V lookup: CDR1 LNHDA, CDR2 SQIVND (reference sequence). V dropped 7 bases and J dropped 5; count of bases not matched to a gene: 10. The DNA of the CDR3 is TGTGCCAGTAACCCTCGGACAGGTGGGGAGACCCAGTACTTC. Translated, it gives CASNPRTGGETQYF.